These 2 T cell receptor beta chains were all obtained from the same sample, sequenced in a study of blood T cell repertoires in COVID-19. Repertoires were generated with immunoSEQ multiplex PCR, while TCRdb's copy carries only in-frame clones and drops some. Among under 40,000 clones listed, around 84% were seen once. Sequenced material: peripheral blood. These receptor sequences come from a human donor with acute or convalescent COVID-19. The donor label of this sample is uncertain.

The chain has TRBV11-3 and TRBJ1-1, with D tentatively TRBD1 (6 bases). The CDR3 consists of 12 residues. V lost 5 bases and J 7 bases, leaving 11 bases between the germline ends. CDR1 and CDR2 (germline): SGHNT, YENEEA. CDR3: CASSPTGLEAFF. The CDR3 DNA reads TGTGCCAGCAGCCCTACAGGGCTTGAAGCTTTCTTT.

The chain combines TRBV4-2 with TRBJ2-3, with D unresolved. The CDR3 is 13 residues long. Trimming shortened V by 2 bases and J by 3 bases, and 6 bases separated the two germline ends. Germline V gene data show CDR1 as LGHNA and CDR2 as YNFKEQ. The CDR3 region is CASSQYTTDTQYF. The CDR3 DNA reads TGTGCCAGCAGCCAATACACAACAGATACGCAGTATTTT.